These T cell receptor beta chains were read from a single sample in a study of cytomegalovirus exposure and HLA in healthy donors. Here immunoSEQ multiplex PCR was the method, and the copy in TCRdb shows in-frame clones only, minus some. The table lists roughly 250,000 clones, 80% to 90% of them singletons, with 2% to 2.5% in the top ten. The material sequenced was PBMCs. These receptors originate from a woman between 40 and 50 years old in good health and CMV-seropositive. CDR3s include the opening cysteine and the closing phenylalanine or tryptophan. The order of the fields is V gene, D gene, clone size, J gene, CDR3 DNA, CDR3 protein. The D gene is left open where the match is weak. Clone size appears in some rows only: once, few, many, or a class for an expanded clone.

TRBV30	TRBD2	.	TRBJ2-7	TGTGCCTGGAGTACAGCGGGAGGGTCCCTTTACGAGCAGTACTTC	CAWSTAGGSLYEQYF
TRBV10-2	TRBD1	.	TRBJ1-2	TGCGCCAGCAGCAGAGGACAGGGGGCTAACGGGACGAGTGGCTACACCTTC	CASSRGQGANGTSGYTF
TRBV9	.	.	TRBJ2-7	TGTGCCAGCAGCGTAGGTAAAGGGGTGGCCTACGAGCAGTACTTC	CASSVGKGVAYEQYF
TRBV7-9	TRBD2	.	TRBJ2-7	TGTGCCAGCAGCCCACCCGAGGCGACTAGCGGGGGCGAGCAGTACTTC	CASSPPEATSGGEQYF
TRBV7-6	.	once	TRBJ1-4	TGTGCCAGCAGCCCCATTCAGGGTTATGAACTGTTTTTT	CASSPIQGYELFF
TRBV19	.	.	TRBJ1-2	TGTGCCAGTAGTATTACCCAGGGCGGAGGCTACACCTTC	CASSITQGGGYTF
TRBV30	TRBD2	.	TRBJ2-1	TGTGCCTGGAGTGACCCTAGCGGGAGGGTCTCCTACAATGAGCAGTTCTTC	CAWSDPSGRVSYNEQFF
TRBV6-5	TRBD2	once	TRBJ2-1	TGTGCCAGCACCCCGGGACTAGCGTGGAGTGAGCAGTTCTTC	CASTPGLAWSEQFF
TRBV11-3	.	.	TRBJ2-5	TGTGCCAGCAGCTTAGGGTCCAGGGGTCTGCAGGAGACCCAGTACTTC	CASSLGSRGLQETQYF
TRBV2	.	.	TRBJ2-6	TGTGCCAGCAGTGAAGCGCCACTCTCTGGGGCCAACGTCCTGACTTTC	CASSEAPLSGANVLTF
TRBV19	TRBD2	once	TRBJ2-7	TGTGCCAGTAGTATACTCCCTAGCGGGAGCGGCTACGAGCAGTACTTC	CASSILPSGSGYEQYF
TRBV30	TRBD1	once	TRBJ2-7	TGTGCCGGGGGACAGGAAACCTACGAGCAGTACTTC	CAGGQETYEQYF
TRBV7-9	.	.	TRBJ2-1	TGTGCCAGCAGCTTAGTTGGGGCTCCCTACAATGAGCAGTTCTTC	CASSLVGAPYNEQFF
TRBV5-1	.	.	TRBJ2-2	TGCGCCAGCAGCTTGTTGCCGGGAGCGAACACCGGGGAGCTGTTTTTT	CASSLLPGANTGELFF
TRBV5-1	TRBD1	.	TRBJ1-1	TGCGCCAGCAGCTTAACAGGGGGCGGGCGTGAAGCTTTCTTT	CASSLTGGGREAFF
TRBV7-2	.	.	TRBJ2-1	TGTGCCAGCAGCCGAGACAGCTCCTACAATGAGCAGTTCTTC	CASSRDSSYNEQFF
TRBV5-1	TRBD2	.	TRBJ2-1	TGCGCCAGCAGCACCGGACTAGCCAATGAGCAGTTCTTC	CASSTGLANEQFF
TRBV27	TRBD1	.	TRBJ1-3	TGTGCCAGCAAGACCGGACAGGCTGGAAACACCATATATTTT	CASKTGQAGNTIYF
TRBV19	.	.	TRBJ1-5	TGTGCCAGTACGGGGGGCCAAAACCATCAGCCCCAGCATTTT	CASTGGQNHQPQHF
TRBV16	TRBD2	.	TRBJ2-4	TGTGCCAGCAGTCCACTAGCGGGAGTATGGAGCGTCAAAAACATTCAGTACTTC	CASSPLAGVWSVKNIQYF
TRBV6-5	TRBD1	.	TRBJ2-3	TGTGCCAGCAGGACAGGGGGCGTCACAGATACGCAGTATTTT	CASRTGGVTDTQYF
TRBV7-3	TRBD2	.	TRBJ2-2	TGTGCCAGCAGCTCACTAGCGGCTATGAACACCGGGGAGCTGTTTTTT	CASSSLAAMNTGELFF
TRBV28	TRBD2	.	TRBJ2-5	TGTGCCAGCAGCCGCCTGGCTAGCGGGAGGGTACAGTACTTC	CASSRLASGRVQYF
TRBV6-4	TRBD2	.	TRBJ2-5	TGTGCCAGCAGCCCCGGGGGGGATTCAGAGACCCAGTACTTC	CASSPGGDSETQYF
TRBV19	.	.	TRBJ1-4	TGTGCCAGTAGTATCGCTTCTGGGGCCGATAATGAAAAACTGTTTTTT	CASSIASGADNEKLFF
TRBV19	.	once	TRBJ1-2	TGTGCCAGTAGTATTGTCAGGTCCGTGATTTATGGCTACACCTTC	CASSIVRSVIYGYTF
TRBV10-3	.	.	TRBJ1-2	TGTGCCATAGGAAGGGAGGCATCGTCTGGCTACACCTTC	CAIGREASSGYTF
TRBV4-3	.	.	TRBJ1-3	TGCGCCAGCAGCCTAGATCTCAGATCCTCTGGAAACACCATATATTTT	CASSLDLRSSGNTIYF
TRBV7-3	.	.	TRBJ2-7	TGTGCCAGCAGCTCGGGTCCTGGGTCCTACGAGCAGTACTTC	CASSSGPGSYEQYF
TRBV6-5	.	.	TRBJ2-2	TGTGCCAGCAGTTACCCGACAGCCGGGAACACCGGGGAGCTGTTTTTT	CASSYPTAGNTGELFF
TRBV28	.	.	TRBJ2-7	TGTGCCAGCAGTCCCCCGGGGGACAGTTCGGGCGAGCAGTACTTC	CASSPPGDSSGEQYF
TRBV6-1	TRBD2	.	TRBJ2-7	TGTGCCAGCAGAGACTCCCGGGACTACTACGAGCAGTACTTC	CASRDSRDYYEQYF
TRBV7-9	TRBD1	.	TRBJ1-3	TGTGCCAGCAGCTCACTTGACAGGGACCTCTCTGGAAACACCATATATTTT	CASSSLDRDLSGNTIYF
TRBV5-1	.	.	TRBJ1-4	TGCGCCAGCAGCTTAGGACAGTTTAATGAAAAACTGTTTTTT	CASSLGQFNEKLFF
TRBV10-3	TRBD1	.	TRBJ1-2	TGTGCCATCAGTTCGGACAGGGGGAACTATGGCTACACCTTC	CAISSDRGNYGYTF
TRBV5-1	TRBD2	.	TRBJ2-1	TGCGCCAGCAGCTTCGGGAGGGCCGACGGCAATGAGCAGTTCTTC	CASSFGRADGNEQFF
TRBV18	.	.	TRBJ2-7	TGTGCCAGCTCACCCCGGAGAGGGGAGCAGTACTTC	CASSPRRGEQYF
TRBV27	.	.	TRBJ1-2	TGTGCCAGCAGAGGCGGGGGGTATGGCTACACCTTC	CASRGGGYGYTF
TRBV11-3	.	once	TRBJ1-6	TGTGCCAGACAGGGCAGGAGTTCACCCCTCCACTTT	CARQGRSSPLHF
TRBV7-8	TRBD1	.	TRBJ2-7	TGTGCCAGCAGCTGGGGACAGGGGGACGGGTACTTC	CASSWGQGDGYF
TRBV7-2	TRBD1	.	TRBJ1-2	TGTGCCAGCAGCTTAGGGGGACAGGGGGCGAACTATGGCTACACCTTC	CASSLGGQGANYGYTF